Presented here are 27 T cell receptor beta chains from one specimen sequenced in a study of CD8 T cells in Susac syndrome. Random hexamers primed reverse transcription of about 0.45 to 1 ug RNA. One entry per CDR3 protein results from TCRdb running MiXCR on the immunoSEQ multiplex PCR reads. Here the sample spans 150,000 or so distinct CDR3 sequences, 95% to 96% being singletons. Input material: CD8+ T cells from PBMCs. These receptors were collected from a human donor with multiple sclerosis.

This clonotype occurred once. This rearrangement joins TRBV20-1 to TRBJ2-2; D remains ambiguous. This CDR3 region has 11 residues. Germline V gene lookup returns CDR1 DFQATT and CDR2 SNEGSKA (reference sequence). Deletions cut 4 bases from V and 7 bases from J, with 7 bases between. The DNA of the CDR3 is TGCAGTGCTATGTTGGGCGGGGAGCTGTTTTTT. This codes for CSAMLGGELFF.

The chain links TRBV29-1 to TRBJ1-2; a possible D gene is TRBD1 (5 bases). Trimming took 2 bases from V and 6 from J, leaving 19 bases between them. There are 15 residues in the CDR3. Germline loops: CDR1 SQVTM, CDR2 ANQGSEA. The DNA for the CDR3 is TGCAGCGTTGAATCCTGGGACCCCCGAGAGGATGGCTACACCTTC. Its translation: CSVESWDPREDGYTF.

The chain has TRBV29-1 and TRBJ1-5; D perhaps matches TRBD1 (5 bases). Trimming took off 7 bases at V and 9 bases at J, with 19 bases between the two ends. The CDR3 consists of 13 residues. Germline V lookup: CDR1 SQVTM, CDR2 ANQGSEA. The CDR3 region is CSARDDRDGPQHF. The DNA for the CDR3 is TGCAGCGCCCGTGACGACCGGGACGGGCCCCAGCATTTT.

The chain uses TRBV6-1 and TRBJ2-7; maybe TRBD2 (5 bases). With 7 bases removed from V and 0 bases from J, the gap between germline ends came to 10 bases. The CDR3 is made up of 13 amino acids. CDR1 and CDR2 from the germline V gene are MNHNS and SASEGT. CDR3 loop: CASTPGFSYEQYF. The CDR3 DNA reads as TGTGCCAGCACTCCGGGGTTCTCCTACGAGCAGTACTTC.

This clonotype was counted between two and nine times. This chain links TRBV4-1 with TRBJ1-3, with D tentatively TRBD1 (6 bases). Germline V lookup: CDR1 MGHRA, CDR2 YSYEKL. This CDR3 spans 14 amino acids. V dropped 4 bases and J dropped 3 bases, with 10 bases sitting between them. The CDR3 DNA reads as TGCGCCAGCAGCCCCCAGGGGTTTGGAAACACCATATATTTT. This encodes CASSPQGFGNTIYF.

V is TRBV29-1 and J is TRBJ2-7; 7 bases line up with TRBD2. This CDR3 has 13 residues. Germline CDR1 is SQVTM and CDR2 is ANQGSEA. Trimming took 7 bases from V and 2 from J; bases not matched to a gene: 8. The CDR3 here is CSAAGGSPYEQYF. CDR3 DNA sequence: TGCAGCGCCGCCGGGGGGTCTCCCTACGAGCAGTACTTC.

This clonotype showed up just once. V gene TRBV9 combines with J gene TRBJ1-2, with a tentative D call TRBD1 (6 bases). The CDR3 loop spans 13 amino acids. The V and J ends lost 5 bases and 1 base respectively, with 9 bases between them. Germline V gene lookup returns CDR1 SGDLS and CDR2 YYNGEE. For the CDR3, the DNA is TGTGCCAGCAGGGACAGCGTTAACTATGGCTACACCTTC. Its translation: CASRDSVNYGYTF.

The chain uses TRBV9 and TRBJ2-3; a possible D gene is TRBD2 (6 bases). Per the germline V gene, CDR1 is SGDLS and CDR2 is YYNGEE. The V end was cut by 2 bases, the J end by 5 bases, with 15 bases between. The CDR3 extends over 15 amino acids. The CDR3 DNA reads TGTGCCAGCAGCGTGGAGGGTAGCGGTGAAGATACGCAGTATTTT. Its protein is CASSVEGSGEDTQYF.

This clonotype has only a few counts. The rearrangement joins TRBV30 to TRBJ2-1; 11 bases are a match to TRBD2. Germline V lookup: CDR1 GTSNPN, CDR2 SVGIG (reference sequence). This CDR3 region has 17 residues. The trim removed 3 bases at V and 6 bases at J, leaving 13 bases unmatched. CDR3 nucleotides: TGTGCCTGGAGATCAGGGACAGCTAGCGGGGGGCGCAATGAGCAGTTCTTC. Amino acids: CAWRSGTASGGRNEQFF.

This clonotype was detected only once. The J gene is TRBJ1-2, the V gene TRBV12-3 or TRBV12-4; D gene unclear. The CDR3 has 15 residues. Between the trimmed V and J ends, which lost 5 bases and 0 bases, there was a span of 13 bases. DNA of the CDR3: TGTGCCAGCAGTCGCGGGATCTACGCTAACTATGGCTACACCTTC. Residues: CASSRGIYANYGYTF.

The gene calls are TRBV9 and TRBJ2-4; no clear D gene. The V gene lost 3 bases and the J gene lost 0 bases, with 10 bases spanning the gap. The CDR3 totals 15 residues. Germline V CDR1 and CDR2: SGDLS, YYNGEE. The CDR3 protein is CASSEGKLAKNIQYF. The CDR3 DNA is TGTGCCAGCAGCGAGGGAAAGCTAGCCAAAAACATTCAGTACTTC.

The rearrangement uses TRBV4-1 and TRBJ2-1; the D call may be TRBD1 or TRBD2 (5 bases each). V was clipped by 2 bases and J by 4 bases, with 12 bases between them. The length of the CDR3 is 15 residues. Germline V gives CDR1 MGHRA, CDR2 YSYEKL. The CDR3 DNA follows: TGCGCCAGCAGCCAACGAGGGGTTGGATACAATGAGCAGTTCTTC. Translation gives CASSQRGVGYNEQFF.

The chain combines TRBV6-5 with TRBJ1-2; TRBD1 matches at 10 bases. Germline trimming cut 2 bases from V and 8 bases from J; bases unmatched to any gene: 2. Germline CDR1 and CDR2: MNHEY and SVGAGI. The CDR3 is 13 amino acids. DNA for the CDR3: TGTGCCAGCAGTTACGGGACAGGGGAGGGCTACACCTTC. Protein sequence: CASSYGTGEGYTF.

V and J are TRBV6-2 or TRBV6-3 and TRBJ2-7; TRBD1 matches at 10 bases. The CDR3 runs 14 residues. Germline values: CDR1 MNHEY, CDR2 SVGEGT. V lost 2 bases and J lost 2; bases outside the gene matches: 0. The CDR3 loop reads CASSYGTGAYEQYF. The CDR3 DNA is TGTGCCAGCAGTTACGGGACAGGGGCCTACGAGCAGTACTTC.

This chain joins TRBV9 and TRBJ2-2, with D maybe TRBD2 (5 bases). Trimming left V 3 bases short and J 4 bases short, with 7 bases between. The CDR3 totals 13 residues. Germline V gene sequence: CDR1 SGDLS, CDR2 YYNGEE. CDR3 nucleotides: TGTGCCAGCAGCGGGACTTTCACCGGGGAGCTGTTTTTT. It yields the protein CASSGTFTGELFF. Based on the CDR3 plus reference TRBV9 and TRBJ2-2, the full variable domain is DSGVTQTPKHLITATGQRVTLRCSPRSGDLSVYWYQQSLDQGLQFLIQYYNGEERAKGNILERFSAQQFPDLHSELNLSSLELGDSALYFCASSGTFTGELFFGEGSRLTVL.

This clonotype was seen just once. The CDR3 DNA is TGCAGTGCTAGAGATCGCGGGACAGGGACCTACGAGCAGTACTTC. As protein: CSARDRGTGTYEQYF. The chain links TRBV20-1 to TRBJ2-7; 9 bases are shared with TRBD1. Germline CDR1 reads DFQATT; CDR2 reads SNEGSKA (reference sequence). This CDR3 has 15 amino acids. V was pared by 0 bases and J by 2 bases, with 5 bases of the junction left unmatched.

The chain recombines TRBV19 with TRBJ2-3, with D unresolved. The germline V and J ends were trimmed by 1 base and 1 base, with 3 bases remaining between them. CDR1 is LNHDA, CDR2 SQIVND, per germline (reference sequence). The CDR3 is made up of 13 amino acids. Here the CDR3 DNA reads TGTGCCAGTAGTATAGTAGGCACAGATACGCAGTATTTT. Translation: CASSIVGTDTQYF.

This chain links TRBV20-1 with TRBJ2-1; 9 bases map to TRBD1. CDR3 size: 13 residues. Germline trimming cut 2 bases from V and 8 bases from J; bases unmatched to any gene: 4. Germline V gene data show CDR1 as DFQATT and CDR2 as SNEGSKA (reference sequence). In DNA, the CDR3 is TGCAGTGCTAGAAACAGGGGGCGGTATGAGCAGTTCTTC. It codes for CSARNRGRYEQFF.

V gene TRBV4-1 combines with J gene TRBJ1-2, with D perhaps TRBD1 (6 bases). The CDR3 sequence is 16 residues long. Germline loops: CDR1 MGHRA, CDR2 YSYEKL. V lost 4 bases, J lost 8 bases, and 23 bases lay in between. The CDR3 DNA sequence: TGCGCCAGCAGCCCACAACCCGGGACACCTTCCCTCGGCTACACCTTC. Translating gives CASSPQPGTPSLGYTF.

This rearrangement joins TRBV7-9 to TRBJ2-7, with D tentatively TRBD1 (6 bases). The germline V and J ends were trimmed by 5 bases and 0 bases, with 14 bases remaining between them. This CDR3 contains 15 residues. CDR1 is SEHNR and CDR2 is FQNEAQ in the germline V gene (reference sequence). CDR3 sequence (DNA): TGTGCCAGCAGCGCACGACAGGCAAGCTCCTACGAGCAGTACTTC. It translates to CASSARQASSYEQYF. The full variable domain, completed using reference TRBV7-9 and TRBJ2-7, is DTGVSQNPRHKITKRGQNVTFRCDPISEHNRLYWYRQTLGQGPEFLTYFQNEAQLEKSRLLSDRFSAERPKGSFSTLEIQRTEQGDSAMYLCASSARQASSYEQYFGPGTRLTVT.

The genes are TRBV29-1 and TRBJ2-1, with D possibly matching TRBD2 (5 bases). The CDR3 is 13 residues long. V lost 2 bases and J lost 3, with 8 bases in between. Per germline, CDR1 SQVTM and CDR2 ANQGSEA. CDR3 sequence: CSVERGNYNEQFF. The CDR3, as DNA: TGCAGCGTTGAAAGAGGGAACTACAATGAGCAGTTCTTC.

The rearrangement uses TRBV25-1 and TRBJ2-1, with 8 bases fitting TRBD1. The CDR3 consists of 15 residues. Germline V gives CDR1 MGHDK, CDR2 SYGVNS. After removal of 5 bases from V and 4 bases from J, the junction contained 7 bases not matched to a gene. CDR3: CASSPGRGLYNEQFF. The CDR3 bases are TGTGCCAGCAGTCCTGGCAGGGGGCTATACAATGAGCAGTTCTTC.

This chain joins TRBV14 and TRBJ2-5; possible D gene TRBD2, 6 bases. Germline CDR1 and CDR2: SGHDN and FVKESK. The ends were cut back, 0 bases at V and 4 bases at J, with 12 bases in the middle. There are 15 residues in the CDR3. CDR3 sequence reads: CASSQEPSALETQYF. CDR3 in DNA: TGTGCCAGCAGCCAAGAACCTAGCGCCCTAGAGACCCAGTACTTC.

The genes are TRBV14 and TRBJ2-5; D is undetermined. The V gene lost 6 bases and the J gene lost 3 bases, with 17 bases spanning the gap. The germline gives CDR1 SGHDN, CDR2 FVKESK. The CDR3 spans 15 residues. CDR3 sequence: CASSPRIRTEETQYF. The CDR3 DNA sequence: TGTGCCAGCAGTCCCAGGATTAGGACGGAAGAGACCCAGTACTTC.

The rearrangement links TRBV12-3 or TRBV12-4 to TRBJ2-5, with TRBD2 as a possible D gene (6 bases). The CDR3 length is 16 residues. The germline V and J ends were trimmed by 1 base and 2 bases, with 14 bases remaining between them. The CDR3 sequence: CASSLDGLPKQETQYF. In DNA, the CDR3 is TGTGCCAGCAGTTTAGACGGACTACCCAAACAAGAGACCCAGTACTTC.

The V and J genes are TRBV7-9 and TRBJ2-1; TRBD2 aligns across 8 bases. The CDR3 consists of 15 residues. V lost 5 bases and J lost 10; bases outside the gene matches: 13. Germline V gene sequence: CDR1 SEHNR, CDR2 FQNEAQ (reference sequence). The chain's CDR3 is CASSPRAGAPMEQFF. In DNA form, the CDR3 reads TGTGCCAGCAGCCCAAGAGCGGGGGCCCCCATGGAGCAGTTCTTC.

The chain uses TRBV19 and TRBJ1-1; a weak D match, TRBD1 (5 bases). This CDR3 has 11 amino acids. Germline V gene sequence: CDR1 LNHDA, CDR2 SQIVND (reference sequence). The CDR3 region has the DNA TGTGCACTACAGGCGAACACTGAAGCTTTCTTT. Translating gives CALQANTEAFF.